This T cell receptor beta chain came from a study of cytomegalovirus exposure and HLA in healthy donors. As to this clone: What it binds is not known.

Data came from immunoSEQ multiplex PCR; TCRdb stores just in-frame clones and leaves some out. The table lists tens of thousands of clones, roughly 88% of them singletons. Study outcomes and limitations: Cytomegalovirus-associated status was assigned to about 170 TCR beta chains. Rare TCR sequences predominated, though certain public TCRs were found in many donors. According to a subsequent analysis, TCR clusters from the first cohort were inclined to appear together in the 130 or so validation repertoires.

The material sequenced was PBMCs. This clonotype originated in a woman in her twenties or thirties in good health and CMV-seronegative.

The CDR3 DNA sequence: TGTGCCAGCAGTTACTCCCGACAGGGGAATCAGCCCCAGCATTTT. Translation: CASSYSRQGNQPQHF. The V call is TRBV6-5, the J call TRBJ1-5, with TRBD1 matching 8 bases. Germline CDR1 reads MNHEY; CDR2 reads SVGAGI. The CDR3 loop spans 15 amino acids. Trimming at V came to 0 bases and at J to 4 bases, leaving 2 bases not matched to a gene.